The source of this T cell receptor (beta chain) is a study of T cells in narcolepsy (dated by TCRdb to 2016 to 2018). For the wider study: The study enrolled patients with narcolepsy type 1 or type 2 (NT1, NT2) together with healthy control donors. To look for autoreactive T cells in narcolepsy patients that target self-antigens of hypocretin neurons (hypocretin, TRIB2), the study used TCR Vbeta sequencing to follow clonotypes in blood and CSF.

Spanning cysteine to phenylalanine, the CDR3 consists of 16 amino acids. The read is trimmed to its CDR3 DNA, 48 bases read in frame from base 1. As encoded in the germline V gene (reference sequence), CDR1 is MNHEY while CDR2 is SMNVEV. After removal of 8 bases from V and 7 bases from J, the junction retains 13 bases not matched to a gene. For TCR Vbeta sequencing, memory CD4+ T cells were sorted ex vivo from the peripheral blood of narcolepsy patients and healthy controls. The receptor library was made with the immunoSEQ multiplex PCR assay. As stored in TCRdb, this immuneACCESS dataset retains in-frame rearrangements with V and J assigned. A fraction of the clones does not appear; measured against another copy, unresolved V genes explain less than half of the discrepancy, and the remainder lacks a known reason. Present in this sample are under 35,000 clones, 85% to 90% of which were seen just once. The ten top clones hold approximately 1.2% of the sample.

In the case of this clone: What this receptor recognizes is not known. No base quality values were provided; no much bigger clone lies one nucleotide off.

Results and caveats for the whole study, not just this receptor: Plots comparing CSF and blood CD4+ T cell clonotypes from the same patient highlighted HCRT-specific and TRIB2-specific autoreactive clonotypes. Certain blood memory CD4+ repertoires from patients and controls had no sequences that matched autoreactive T cell clones. According to the report, autoreactive clonotypes were detected serially in the blood of the same patients and of different patients, but not in healthy controls. Numbers of sequenced blood memory CD4+ clonotypes were comparable, averaging around 40,000 in patients and approximately 30,000 in controls.

Recombination joined TRBV27 with TRBJ1-6; 8 nucleotides in the junction match TRBD1. Sequenced: CD45RA- memory CD4+ T cells from PBMCs. This specimen's cell subset or site label, per the study, means: memory T cells sorted ex vivo from peripheral blood. The TCR originated in a human donor with narcolepsy. The nucleotides read TGTGCCAGCCGACCCCTAGCAGGGGGCGGGAATTCACCCCTCCACTTT. Translated, it gives CASRPLAGGGNSPLHF.